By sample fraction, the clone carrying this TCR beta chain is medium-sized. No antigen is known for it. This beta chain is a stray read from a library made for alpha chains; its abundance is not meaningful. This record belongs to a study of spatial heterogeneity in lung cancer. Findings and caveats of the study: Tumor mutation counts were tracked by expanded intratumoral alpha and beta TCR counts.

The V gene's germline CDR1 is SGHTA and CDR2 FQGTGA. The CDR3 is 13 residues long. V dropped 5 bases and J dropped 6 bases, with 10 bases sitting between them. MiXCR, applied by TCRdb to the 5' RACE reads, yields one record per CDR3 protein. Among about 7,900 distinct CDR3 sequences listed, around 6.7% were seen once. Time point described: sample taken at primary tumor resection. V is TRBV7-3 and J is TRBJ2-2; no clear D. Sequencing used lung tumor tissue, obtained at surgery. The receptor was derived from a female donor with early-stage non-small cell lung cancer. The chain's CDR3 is CASSPQMSGELFF. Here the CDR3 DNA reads TGTGCCAGCAGCCCCCAGATGTCCGGGGAGCTGTTTTTT.